Following are 18 T cell receptor beta chains from one sample sequenced in a study of cytomegalovirus exposure and HLA in healthy donors. The PCR ran on 60 Vbeta and 13 Jbeta primers. The assay was immunoSEQ multiplex PCR, and TCRdb's table has in-frame clones only and misses some. The profile covers 300,000 or so clones, with 84% appearing a single time and roughly 2% taken by the ten largest. Sequencing was performed on PBMCs. The receptors stem from a woman in her forties in good health and CMV-seropositive.

This chain links TRBV19 with TRBJ2-1, with D hard to call. The CDR3 loop spans 18 amino acids. Trimming took 3 bases from V and 6 from J, leaving 24 bases between them. The germline V gene has CDR1 LNHDA and CDR2 SQIVND (reference sequence). This CDR3 reads CASSIPLIRPSGVNEQFF. In nucleotides, the CDR3 is TGTGCCAGTAGTATCCCACTCATACGACCCTCCGGAGTCAATGAGCAGTTCTTC.

The chain carries TRBV27 and TRBJ1-4; 7 nucleotides line up with TRBD1. The CDR3 is 16 amino acids. Germline V CDR1 and CDR2: MNHEY, SMNVEV (reference sequence). Trimming at V came to 0 bases and at J to 4 bases, leaving 5 bases not matched to a gene. The chain's CDR3 is CASSLSGTVLNEKLFF. CDR3 coding DNA: TGTGCCAGCAGTTTATCGGGGACAGTACTTAATGAAAAACTGTTTTTT.

The chain employs TRBV16 and TRBJ2-7; D is perhaps TRBD2 (6 bases). Germline loops: CDR1 KGHSY, CDR2 FQNENV. The CDR3 is 13 amino acids. The germline V and J ends were trimmed by 4 bases and 3 bases, with 10 bases remaining between them. For the CDR3, the DNA is TGTGCCAGCAGCCTAGTCGGGGGCTACGAGCAGTACTTC. Its protein product is CASSLVGGYEQYF.

In this sample, this clone turned up once. This chain links TRBV28 with TRBJ2-7, with D possibly being TRBD2 (5 bases). CDR1 and CDR2 from the germline V gene are MDHEN and SYDVKM. V gave up 5 bases and J gave up 4 bases, with 12 bases separating them. This CDR3 region has 13 residues. CDR3 nucleotide sequence: TGTGCCAGCAGTCGTACCGGGGAATACGAGCAGTACTTC. This gives the protein CASSRTGEYEQYF.

This chain uses TRBV29-1 with TRBJ2-2; D is perhaps TRBD2 (6 bases). V dropped 5 bases and J dropped 4 bases, with 14 bases sitting between them. The CDR3 loop spans 14 amino acids. CDR1 is SQVTM and CDR2 is ANQGSEA in the germline V gene. As DNA, the CDR3 is TGCAGCGTTAACAAGGAGGGGTCCACCGGGGAGCTGTTTTTT. It encodes CSVNKEGSTGELFF.

V is TRBV12-5 and J is TRBJ2-5, with a possible D match to TRBD2 (6 bases). The CDR3 length is 15 residues. V lost 6 bases to trimming and J lost 5 bases, with 19 bases between them. Germline assignment: CDR1 LGHNT and CDR2 FRNRAP. CDR3 residues: CASGRRLATRETQYF. The CDR3 nucleotides read TGTGCTAGTGGCCGTCGGCTAGCGACCAGGGAGACCCAGTACTTC.

V and J are TRBV30 and TRBJ1-1; D is unclear. V lost 2 bases and J lost 1, with 14 bases in between. The CDR3 totals 15 residues. Germline values: CDR1 GTSNPN, CDR2 SVGIG (reference sequence). The CDR3 loop is CAWSFPYPRNTEAFF. The CDR3 bases are TGTGCCTGGAGTTTCCCCTACCCGCGGAACACTGAAGCTTTCTTT.

J is TRBJ2-6 and V is TRBV29-1, with 9 nucleotides matching TRBD1. The V and J ends lost 5 bases and 1 base, in that order; junction bases with no gene match: 3. This CDR3 spans 15 amino acids. CDR1 and CDR2 (germline): SQVTM, ANQGSEA. Here the CDR3 reads CSVPGTGSGANVLTF. The DNA of the CDR3 is TGCAGCGTTCCAGGGACAGGGTCTGGGGCCAACGTCCTGACTTTC.

The chain carries TRBV7-2 and TRBJ2-7; D not resolved. Trimming left V 0 bases short and J 5 bases short, with 8 bases between. Germline V lookup: CDR1 SGHTA, CDR2 FQGNSA. The CDR3 contains 13 residues. The CDR3 protein is CASSLASLDEQYF. CDR3 in DNA: TGTGCCAGCAGCTTAGCCAGTCTCGACGAGCAGTACTTC.

The rearrangement joins TRBV7-3 to TRBJ2-1, with TRBD2 as a possible D gene (5 bases). With 5 bases removed from V and 5 bases from J, the gap between germline ends came to 19 bases. This CDR3 contains 16 residues. Looked up from germline, CDR1 is SGHTA and CDR2 is FQGTGA. The CDR3 loop is CASSMNSAGGHNEQFF. In nucleotides, the CDR3 is TGTGCCAGCAGCATGAATAGCGCCGGCGGGCACAATGAGCAGTTCTTC.

The chain couples TRBV7-9 to TRBJ2-5, with D maybe TRBD1 (6 bases). V lost 3 bases and J lost 5, with 13 bases in between. The CDR3 has 14 amino acids. Germline assignment: CDR1 SEHNR and CDR2 FQNEAQ (reference sequence). The chain's CDR3 is CASSLDRPRETQYF. The CDR3 DNA follows: TGTGCCAGCAGCTTGGACAGACCCAGGGAGACCCAGTACTTC.

CDR3: CAWSWTGYGYTF. The DNA for the CDR3 is TGTGCCTGGAGTTGGACAGGGTATGGCTACACCTTC. The J gene is TRBJ1-2, the V gene TRBV30, with TRBD1 matching over 8 bases. V lost 2 bases and J lost 5; bases outside the gene matches: 1. Germline assignment: CDR1 GTSNPN and CDR2 SVGIG (reference sequence). The CDR3 runs 12 residues.

This clone showed up just once. V gene TRBV11-3 combines with J gene TRBJ2-1; TRBD2 aligns across 8 bases. After removal of 3 bases from V and 15 bases from J, the junction contained 4 bases not matched to a gene. Germline CDR1 and CDR2: SGHNT and YENEEA. The CDR3 is 11 amino acids. CDR3 protein: CASSFGRALFF. The CDR3 coding sequence is TGTGCCAGCAGCTTCGGGAGGGCCTTGTTCTTC.

The CDR3 reads CASLAYNEQFF. For the CDR3, the DNA is TGTGCCAGCTTAGCTTACAATGAGCAGTTCTTC. This chain uses TRBV7-2 with TRBJ2-1; no firm D call. Germline assignment: CDR1 SGHTA and CDR2 FQGNSA. The CDR3 length is 11 residues. Trimming cost V 8 bases and J 4 bases, with 6 bases left between them.

V usage is TRBV7-9 and J usage is TRBJ2-3, with TRBD1 identical over 7 bases. The CDR3 is made up of 17 amino acids. The junction had 12 bases not matched to a gene; V was cut back by 3 bases and J by 3 bases. The germline CDR1 and CDR2 sequences are SEHNR and FQNEAQ (reference sequence). The CDR3 DNA reads as TGTGCCAGCAGCTTCCTTAAGAGGACAGGTGGGACAGATACGCAGTATTTT. The encoded protein is CASSFLKRTGGTDTQYF.

V and J are TRBV6-1 and TRBJ2-2, with 10 bases matching TRBD1. CDR3 length equals 19 residues. Germline assignment: CDR1 MNHNS and CDR2 SASEGT. The V gene end was trimmed by 4 bases and the J gene end by 1 base; junction bases not matched to a gene: 12. CDR3 residues: CASSGPGQGFERNTGELFF. The CDR3 nucleotides read TGTGCCAGCAGTGGACCGGGACAGGGGTTCGAAAGGAACACCGGGGAGCTGTTTTTT.

Concerning this clone itself: The sample contains more than one DNA sequence encoding this CDR3. The genes are TRBV5-1 and TRBJ2-1, with D unresolved. The CDR3 has 13 amino acids. CDR1 is SGHRS, CDR2 YFSETQ, per germline. Trimming pared 3 bases from V and 9 bases from J, leaving 13 bases between. The CDR3 loop is CASSSTSPIEQFF. Here the CDR3 DNA reads TGCGCCAGCAGCTCTACCTCCCCAATTGAGCAGTTCTTC.

The chain couples TRBV6-1 to TRBJ1-2; 7 bases map to TRBD1. The CDR3 length is 14 residues. CDR1 is MNHNS and CDR2 is SASEGT in the germline V gene. The V and J ends lost 4 bases and 4 bases, in that order; junction bases with no gene match: 6. This chain's CDR3 is CASSVRQGSYGYTF. The CDR3 bases are TGTGCCAGCAGTGTCCGACAGGGTAGCTATGGCTACACCTTC.